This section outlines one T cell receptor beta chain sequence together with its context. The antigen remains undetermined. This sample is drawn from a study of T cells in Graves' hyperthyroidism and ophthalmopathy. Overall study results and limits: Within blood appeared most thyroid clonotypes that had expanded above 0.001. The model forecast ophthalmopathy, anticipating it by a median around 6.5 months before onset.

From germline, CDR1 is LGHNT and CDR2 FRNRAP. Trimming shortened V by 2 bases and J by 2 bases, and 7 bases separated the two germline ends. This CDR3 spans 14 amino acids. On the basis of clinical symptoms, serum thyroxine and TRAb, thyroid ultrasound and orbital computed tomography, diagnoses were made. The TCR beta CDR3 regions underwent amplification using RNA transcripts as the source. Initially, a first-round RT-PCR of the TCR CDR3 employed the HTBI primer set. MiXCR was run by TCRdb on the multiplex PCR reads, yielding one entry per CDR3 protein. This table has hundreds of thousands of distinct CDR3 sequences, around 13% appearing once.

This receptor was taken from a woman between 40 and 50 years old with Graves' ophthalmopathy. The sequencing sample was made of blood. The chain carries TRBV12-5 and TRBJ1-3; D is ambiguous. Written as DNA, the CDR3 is TGTGCTAGTGGTTTGTCCGGTACTGGAAACACCATATATTTT. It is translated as CASGLSGTGNTIYF.